This T cell receptor beta chain was identified in a study of neurological immune-mediated disorders. This clonotype was seen at least ten times. TCRdb passed the 5' RACE reads through MiXCR, listing each CDR3 protein once. The data hold 67,000 or so distinct CDR3 sequences, with roughly 15% observed a single time. The V segment lost 5 bases and the J segment 3 bases; nucleotides outside the gene matches: 5. Germline CDR1 is SGHRS and CDR2 is YFSETQ. The CDR3 runs 14 residues. The time point here: longitudinal time-point 1 (baseline). The receptor comes from a female donor with HTLV-1-associated myelopathy (HAM/TSP). The chain is built from TRBV5-1 and TRBJ1-3; 7 nucleotides line up with TRBD1. Material: PBMCs. The CDR3 sequence: CASREQGIGNTIYF. As DNA, the CDR3 is TGCGCCAGCAGAGAACAGGGGATTGGAAACACCATATATTTT.